Described below is a single T cell receptor beta chain sequence and its context. Its specificity is unknown. A clone one base away is much larger, so this may be a read error. Full-length variable regions came from constant-region reverse primers plus semi-nested Nested Universal Primer A PCR. TCRdb reanalysed the 5' RACE reads using MiXCR and keeps one entry per CDR3 protein. The sample consists of 25,000 to 40,000 distinct CDR3 sequences, around 24% of them appearing once. The memory fraction was CD4+CD45RO+CD25- cells. V was pared by 1 base and J by 5 bases, with 10 bases between. This CDR3 has 14 residues. CDR1 is LGHNA and CDR2 is YSLEER in the germline V gene. Whole-study results and caveats: Greatest tumor Treg TCR overlap was with tumor naive CD4+ cells.

The source material was memory CD4+ T cells sorted from blood. The subset denotes: memory CD4+ T cells, CD4+CD45RO+CD25-. The V call is TRBV4-3, the J call TRBJ2-3; D is perhaps TRBD2 (5 bases). The source is a female donor with breast cancer. The CDR3 here is CASSQGLTLDTQYF. The CDR3 DNA is TGCGCCAGCAGCCAAGGACTAACATTAGATACGCAGTATTTT.